This T cell receptor beta chain came from a study of beta chain features in type 1 diabetes. Sorted CD4+ subsets: naive, central memory, regulatory, stem cell-like memory (CD45RO/CCR7/CD25/CD127/CD95/CD27 panel). Points from the study as a whole: Whether HLA type influences TCRB rearrangement remained unresolved here. Moderately but significantly shorter TCRB CDR3s were found in Type 1 diabetes patients in all four CD4+ subsets.

The authors reverse transcribed all of the isolated RNA, so sequencing captured expressed TCRB transcripts. The table came from immunoSEQ multiplex PCR; TCRdb's copy has only in-frame clones and leaves some out. There are around 400,000 clones in the sample; 10% to 15% occur only once, and 0.017% lies in the top ten. This CDR3 spans 15 amino acids. Germline V gene sequence: CDR1 LNHNV, CDR2 YYDKDF (reference sequence). Trimming took 0 bases from V and 2 from J, leaving 10 bases between them. This clone was observed a few times. Its antigen is unidentified. The chain carries TRBV15 and TRBJ2-5; TRBD1 might be the D (6 bases). This receptor was taken from a man aged 18 to 29 in good health. The sample comprised naive CD4+ T cells from blood. CDR3 DNA sequence: TGTGCCACCAGCAGAGACCCAGGGGTACAAGAGACCCAGTACTTC. Translating it yields CATSRDPGVQETQYF.